A selection of T cell receptor beta chains follows, all from one sample in a study of blood T cell repertoires in COVID-19. Profiled with immunoSEQ multiplex PCR; TCRdb holds only in-frame clones, not every one. In the table there are about 59,000 clones, almost 80% of which are singletons. Material: peripheral blood. These receptor sequences come from a man older than 75 with acute or convalescent COVID-19. CDR3s include the opening cysteine and the closing phenylalanine or tryptophan. A D gene is named only where the DNA matches it firmly. The size entry is marked missing in some rows and otherwise reads once, few, many or a size class.

- | TRBJ1-5 | - | TRBV5-3 | CARSLAGGGNQPQHF | TGTGCCAGAAGCTTGGCGGGAGGGGGAAATCAGCCCCAGCATTTT
- | TRBJ1-1 | - | TRBV18 | CASSPLGQNTEAFF | TGTGCCAGCTCACCGTTGGGACAGAACACTGAAGCTTTCTTT
few | TRBJ2-7 | - | TRBV25-1 | CASSDVLGGGNTYEQYF | TGTGCCAGCAGTGATGTTCTAGGGGGCGGGAACACCTACGAGCAGTACTTC
- | TRBJ2-1 | - | TRBV7-9 | CASSSLEGVGFF | TGTGCCAGCAGCTCCCTGGAAGGGGTGGGATTCTTC
- | TRBJ2-1 | TRBD2 | TRBV4-1 | CASSRQQTSGSSYNEQFF | TGCGCCAGCAGCCGGCAGCAGACTAGCGGGAGCTCCTACAATGAGCAGTTCTTC
few | TRBJ2-1 | - | TRBV6-6 | CASSPESNYGSSYNEQFF | TGTGCCAGCAGTCCCGAATCAAATTACGGGAGCTCCTACAATGAGCAGTTCTTC
- | TRBJ2-3 | - | TRBV29-1 | CSGDWPNTDTQYF | TGCAGCGGGGACTGGCCTAACACAGATACGCAGTATTTT
- | TRBJ2-5 | TRBD1 | TRBV12-5 | CASGPNRGVTETQYF | TGTGCTAGTGGACCGAACAGGGGGGTTACGGAGACCCAGTACTTC
- | TRBJ1-1 | TRBD1 | TRBV6-6 | CASRQLGDREAFF | TGTGCCAGCAGACAACTAGGGGACAGAGAAGCTTTCTTT
- | TRBJ1-1 | - | TRBV5-8 | CASSLQPNTEAFF | TGTGCCAGCAGCTTACAACCGAACACTGAAGCTTTCTTT
- | TRBJ2-7 | - | TRBV3-1/TRBV3-2 | CASSQVQGPSYEQYF | TGTGCCAGCAGCCAAGTGCAGGGGCCCTCCTACGAGCAGTACTTC
- | TRBJ1-5 | - | TRBV5-1 | CARSPGGGESQPQHF | TGCGCCCGCAGCCCGGGGGGGGGTGAGAGTCAGCCCCAGCATTTT
- | TRBJ1-6 | TRBD1 | TRBV10-2 | CASREGQSYNSPLHF | TGCGCCAGCAGGGAGGGACAGTCCTATAATTCACCCCTCCACTTT
- | TRBJ2-1 | - | TRBV2 | CASYPGDSLYDEQFF | TGTGCCAGCTACCCCGGCGACAGCCTCTATGATGAGCAGTTCTTC
- | TRBJ1-3 | TRBD1 | TRBV6-5 | CASSYSRDRGNTIYF | TGTGCCAGCAGTTACTCTCGGGACAGGGGAAACACCATATATTTT
few | TRBJ1-2 | - | TRBV27 | CASSLTTGVGLDGYTF | TGTGCCAGCAGTTTAACTACGGGCGTGGGACTCGATGGCTACACCTTC
- | TRBJ1-1 | - | TRBV12-3/TRBV12-4 | CASSLEGGTEAFF | TGTGCCAGCAGTTTAGAAGGGGGCACTGAAGCTTTCTTT
few | TRBJ1-1 | TRBD1 | TRBV5-5 | CASSRDDRGNTEAFF | TGTGCCAGCAGTCGAGATGACAGGGGTAACACTGAAGCTTTCTTT
- | TRBJ2-5 | - | TRBV28 | CASSLWGRGQETQYF | TGTGCCAGCAGTTTATGGGGTCGGGGACAAGAGACCCAGTACTTC
- | TRBJ2-2 | - | TRBV6-4 | CASSVGPNTGELFF | TGTGCCAGCAGTGTGGGGCCGAACACCGGGGAGCTGTTTTTT
- | TRBJ2-1 | - | TRBV27 | CASREGESYNEQFF | TGTGCCAGCCGCGAGGGGGAATCCTACAATGAGCAGTTCTTC
once | TRBJ2-1 | - | TRBV7-6 | CASSTATQGLAPEQFF | TGTGCCAGCAGCACAGCAACACAGGGTTTAGCGCCCGAGCAGTTCTTC
- | TRBJ2-7 | TRBD1 | TRBV19 | CSTKPWTGSDEQYF | TGTTCGACTAAACCCTGGACAGGGTCTGACGAGCAGTACTTC
- | TRBJ2-1 | TRBD2 | TRBV11-3 | CASNPTSGGLYNEQFF | TGTGCCAGCAACCCGACTAGCGGGGGACTATACAATGAGCAGTTCTTC
- | TRBJ2-7 | TRBD2 | TRBV2 | CASSAGLASTYEQYF | TGTGCCAGCAGCGCCGGACTAGCGTCAACCTACGAGCAGTACTTC
- | TRBJ1-2 | TRBD1 | TRBV5-6 | CASSLETGQDPYYGYTF | TGTGCCAGCAGCTTGGAGACGGGACAGGATCCTTACTATGGCTACACCTTC
- | TRBJ1-1 | - | TRBV11-2 | CASSLEGYGAFF | TGTGCCAGCAGCTTAGAGGGCTACGGAGCTTTCTTT
- | TRBJ2-1 | TRBD2 | TRBV5-1 | CASSRTSGDNEQFF | TGCGCCAGCAGTCGGACTAGCGGGGACAATGAGCAGTTCTTC
- | TRBJ2-3 | TRBD2 | TRBV5-1 | CASSGSGGGTDTQYF | TGCGCCAGCAGCGGCTCCGGGGGGGGCACAGATACGCAGTATTTT
- | TRBJ1-2 | - | TRBV6-6 | CASSYGDRERGYTF | TGTGCCAGCAGTTATGGTGATCGAGAACGTGGCTACACCTTC
- | TRBJ2-2 | TRBD1 | TRBV7-2 | CASSYRGANTGELFF | TGTGCCAGCAGCTACAGGGGCGCGAACACCGGGGAGCTGTTTTTT
- | TRBJ1-2 | - | TRBV11-2 | CASSLVPGDSAGYTF | TGTGCCAGCAGCTTAGTCCCAGGGGATTCGGCCGGCTACACCTTC
- | TRBJ2-1 | TRBD2 | TRBV7-2 | CASSLRTSGGRGEQFF | TGTGCCAGCAGCCTGCGGACTAGCGGGGGGAGGGGTGAGCAGTTCTTC
- | TRBJ1-1 | TRBD1 | TRBV11-2 | CASSSRTGGRTEAFF | TGTGCCAGCAGCTCCCGGACAGGGGGCCGTACTGAAGCTTTCTTT
- | TRBJ2-5 | - | TRBV4-1 | CASSQVVPFAEIQETQYF | TGCGCCAGCAGCCAAGTGGTTCCGTTTGCGGAAATCCAAGAGACCCAGTACTTC
few | TRBJ2-7 | TRBD1 | TRBV11-2 | CASSPGTGGSYEQYF | TGTGCCAGCAGCCCTGGGACAGGGGGCTCCTACGAGCAGTACTTC
- | TRBJ1-2 | - | TRBV11-2 | CASSSEGYDIYTF | TGTGCCAGCAGCTCGGAGGGGTACGACATCTACACCTTC
- | TRBJ1-5 | TRBD1 | TRBV18 | CASSTGTGGQPQHF | TGTGCCAGCTCAACCGGGACAGGGGGGCAGCCCCAGCATTTT
- | TRBJ2-1 | - | TRBV12-5 | CASGLAAGLSHEQFF | TGTGCTAGTGGTTTGGCAGCAGGGTTGTCCCATGAGCAGTTCTTC
- | TRBJ2-3 | TRBD1 | TRBV6-5 | CASWVGQGGTDTQYF | TGTGCCAGCTGGGTGGGACAGGGAGGGACAGATACGCAGTATTTT
- | TRBJ1-4 | - | TRBV7-9 | CASSGLVGEKLFF | TGTGCCAGCAGCGGACTAGTTGGGGAAAAACTGTTTTTT
- | TRBJ1-2 | - | TRBV10-3 | CADNPGVVDYGYTF | TGTGCCGACAACCCCGGGGTTGTAGACTATGGCTACACCTTC
- | TRBJ2-3 | - | TRBV5-6 | CASSLLGDRPGTSTDTQYF | TGTGCCAGCAGCTTGTTGGGTGATAGACCGGGGACTAGCACAGATACGCAGTATTTT
- | TRBJ2-1 | TRBD2 | TRBV7-6 | CASSLGGTSGAPPYNEQFF | TGTGCCAGCAGCTTAGGCGGGACTAGCGGGGCCCCCCCCTACAATGAGCAGTTCTTC
- | TRBJ2-7 | TRBD1 | TRBV6-6 | CASRSTGTGSYEQYF | TGTGCCAGCAGGAGTACCGGGACAGGGAGCTACGAGCAGTACTTC
- | TRBJ1-5 | - | TRBV10-3 | CAIRKDDSVAGNQPQHF | TGTGCCATCAGAAAAGATGATTCCGTGGCGGGCAATCAGCCCCAGCATTTT
- | TRBJ1-4 | TRBD1 | TRBV6-5 | CASSSPGQGQEKLFF | TGTGCCAGCAGTTCACCGGGACAGGGACAGGAAAAACTGTTTTTT
- | TRBJ2-7 | TRBD1 | TRBV5-1 | CASSPQGVSEQYF | TGCGCCAGCAGCCCCCAGGGGGTCAGCGAGCAGTACTTC
- | TRBJ2-5 | - | TRBV7-3 | CASSLNGGSETQYF | TGTGCCAGCAGCTTAAACGGGGGTAGCGAGACCCAGTACTTC
- | TRBJ2-1 | - | TRBV10-1 | CASSESGSFGSYNEQFF | TGCGCCAGCAGTGAGTCGGGGTCTTTCGGGAGCTACAATGAGCAGTTCTTC
- | TRBJ2-3 | - | TRBV19 | CASSHQSADTQYF | TGTGCCAGTAGCCATCAGAGCGCAGATACGCAGTATTTT
- | TRBJ1-1 | - | TRBV6-4 | CASVGDWDGTEAFF | TGTGCCAGCGTTGGGGACTGGGATGGCACTGAAGCTTTCTTT
- | TRBJ2-1 | TRBD1 | TRBV2 | CASRGQGPRSYNEQFF | TGTGCCAGCAGGGGACAGGGGCCCCGCTCCTACAATGAGCAGTTCTTC
few | TRBJ1-1 | TRBD1 | TRBV6-5 | CASSTGGREAFF | TGTGCCAGCAGCACAGGGGGTAGAGAAGCTTTCTTT
- | TRBJ1-6 | TRBD1 | TRBV6-6 | CASTLPRTGDSPLHF | TGTGCCAGCACTTTACCCCGGACAGGGGATTCACCCCTCCACTTT
- | TRBJ2-2 | - | TRBV11-2 | CASSHRERTGELFF | TGTGCCAGCAGCCATCGGGAGCGGACCGGGGAGCTGTTTTTT
- | TRBJ1-2 | - | TRBV24-1 | CATSDPGYGYTF | TGTGCCACCAGTGACCCGGGCTATGGCTACACCTTC
- | TRBJ2-7 | - | TRBV27 | CASSSDSSYEQYF | TGTGCCAGCAGTTCCGACAGCTCCTACGAGCAGTACTTC
few | TRBJ1-1 | TRBD1 | TRBV7-8 | CASETGTGGARTEAFF | TGTGCCAGCGAGACCGGGACAGGGGGCGCGCGCACTGAAGCTTTCTTT
- | TRBJ2-2 | TRBD2 | TRBV29-1 | CSAHGGRDTGELFF | TGCAGCGCCCATGGAGGGAGGGACACCGGGGAGCTGTTTTTT